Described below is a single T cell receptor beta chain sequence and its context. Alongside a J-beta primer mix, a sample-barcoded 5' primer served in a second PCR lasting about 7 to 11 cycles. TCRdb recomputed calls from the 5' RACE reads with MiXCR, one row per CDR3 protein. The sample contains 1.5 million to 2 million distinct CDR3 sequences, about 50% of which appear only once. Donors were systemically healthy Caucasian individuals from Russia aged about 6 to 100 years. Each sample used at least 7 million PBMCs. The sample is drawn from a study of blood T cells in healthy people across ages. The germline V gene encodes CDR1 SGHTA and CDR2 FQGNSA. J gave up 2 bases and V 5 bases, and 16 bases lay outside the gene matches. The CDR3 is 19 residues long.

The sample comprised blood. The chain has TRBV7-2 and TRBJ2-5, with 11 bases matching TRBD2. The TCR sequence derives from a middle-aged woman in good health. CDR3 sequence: CASSPPRLAGGRWQETQYF. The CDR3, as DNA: TGTGCCAGCAGCCCTCCCCGCTTAGCGGGGGGGCGGTGGCAAGAGACCCAGTACTTC.